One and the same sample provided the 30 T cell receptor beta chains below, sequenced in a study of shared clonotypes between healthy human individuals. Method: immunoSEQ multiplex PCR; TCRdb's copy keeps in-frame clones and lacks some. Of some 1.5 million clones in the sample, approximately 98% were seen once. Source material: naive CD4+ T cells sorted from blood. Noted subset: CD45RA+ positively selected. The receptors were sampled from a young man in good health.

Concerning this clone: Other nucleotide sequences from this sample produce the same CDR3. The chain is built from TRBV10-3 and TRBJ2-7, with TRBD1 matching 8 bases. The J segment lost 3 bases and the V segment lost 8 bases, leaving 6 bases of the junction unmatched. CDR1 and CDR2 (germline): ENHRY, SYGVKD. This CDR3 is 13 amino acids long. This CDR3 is CAISDRGLYEQYF. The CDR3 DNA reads TGTGCCATCTCAGACAGGGGTCTCTACGAGCAGTACTTC.

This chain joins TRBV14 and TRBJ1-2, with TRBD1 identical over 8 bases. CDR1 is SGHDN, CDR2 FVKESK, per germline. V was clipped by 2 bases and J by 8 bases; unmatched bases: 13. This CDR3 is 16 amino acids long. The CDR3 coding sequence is TGTGCCAGCAGCCAACTCACAGGGGGTTCCCTCGGCGGCTACACCTTC. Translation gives CASSQLTGGSLGGYTF.

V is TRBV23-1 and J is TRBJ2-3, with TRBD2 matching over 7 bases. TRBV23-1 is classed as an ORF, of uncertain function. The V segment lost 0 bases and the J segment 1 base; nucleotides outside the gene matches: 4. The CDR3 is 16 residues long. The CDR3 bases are TGCGCCAGCAGTCAATCTAAGCGGGGTTGCACAGATACGCAGTATTTT. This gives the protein CASSQSKRGCTDTQYF.

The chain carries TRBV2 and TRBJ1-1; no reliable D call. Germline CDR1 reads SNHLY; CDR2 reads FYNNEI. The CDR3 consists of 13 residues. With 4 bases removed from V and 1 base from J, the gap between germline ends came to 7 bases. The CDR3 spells CASSVAGNTEAFF. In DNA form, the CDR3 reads TGTGCCAGCAGTGTCGCGGGGAACACTGAAGCTTTCTTT.

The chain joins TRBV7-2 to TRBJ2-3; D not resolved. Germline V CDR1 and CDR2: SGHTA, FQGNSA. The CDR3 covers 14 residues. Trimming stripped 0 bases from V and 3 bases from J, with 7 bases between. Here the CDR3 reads CASSLAGKTDTQYF. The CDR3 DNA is TGTGCCAGCAGCTTAGCGGGGAAAACAGATACGCAGTATTTT.

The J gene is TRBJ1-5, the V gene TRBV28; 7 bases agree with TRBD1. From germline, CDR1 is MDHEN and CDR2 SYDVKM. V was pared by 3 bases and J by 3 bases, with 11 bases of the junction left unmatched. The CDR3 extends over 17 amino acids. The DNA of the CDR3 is TGTGCCAGCAGTTTTGCCAAGGGACAGAAGCCCAATCAGCCCCAGCATTTT. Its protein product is CASSFAKGQKPNQPQHF.

CDR3 nucleotides: TGTGCTAGTTCACCGCAGGGGTCGAGGCCCGACAATGAGCAGTTCTTC. This encodes CASSPQGSRPDNEQFF. V usage is TRBV12-5 and J usage is TRBJ2-1, with D perhaps matching TRBD1 (6 bases). The length of the CDR3 is 16 residues. Trimming shortened V by 8 bases and J by 5 bases, and 22 bases separated the two germline ends. The germline V gene encodes CDR1 LGHNT and CDR2 FRNRAP.

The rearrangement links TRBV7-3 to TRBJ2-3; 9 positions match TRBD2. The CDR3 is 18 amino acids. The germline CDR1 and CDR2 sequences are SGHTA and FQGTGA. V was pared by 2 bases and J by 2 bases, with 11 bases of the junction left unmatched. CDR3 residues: CASSLSRTSELITDTQYF. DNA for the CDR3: TGTGCCAGCAGCTTATCTAGGACTAGCGAGCTAATCACAGATACGCAGTATTTT.

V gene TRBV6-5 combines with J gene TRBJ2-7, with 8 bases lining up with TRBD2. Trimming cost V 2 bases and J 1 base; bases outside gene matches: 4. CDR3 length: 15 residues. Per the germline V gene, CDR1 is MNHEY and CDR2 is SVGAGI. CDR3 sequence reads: CASSYGLAGSYEQYF. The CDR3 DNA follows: TGTGCCAGCAGTTACGGATTAGCGGGATCCTACGAGCAGTACTTC.

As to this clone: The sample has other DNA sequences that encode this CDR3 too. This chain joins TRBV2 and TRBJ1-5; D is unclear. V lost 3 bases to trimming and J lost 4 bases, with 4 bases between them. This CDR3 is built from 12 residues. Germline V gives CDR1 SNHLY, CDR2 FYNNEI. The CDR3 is CASSDRNQPQHF. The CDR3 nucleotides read TGTGCCAGCAGTGACAGGAATCAGCCCCAGCATTTT.

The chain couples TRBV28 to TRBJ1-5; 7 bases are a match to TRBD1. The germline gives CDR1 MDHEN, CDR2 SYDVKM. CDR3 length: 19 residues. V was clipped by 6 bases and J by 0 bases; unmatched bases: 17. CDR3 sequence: CASSLTLGQVPYSNQPQHF. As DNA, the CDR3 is TGTGCCAGCAGCCTAACCCTTGGACAGGTCCCTTATAGCAATCAGCCCCAGCATTTT.

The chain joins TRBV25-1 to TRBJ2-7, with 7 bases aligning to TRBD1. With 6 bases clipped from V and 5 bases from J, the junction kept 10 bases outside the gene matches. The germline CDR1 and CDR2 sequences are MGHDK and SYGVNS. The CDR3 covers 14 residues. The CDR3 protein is CASSPSTGHHEQYF. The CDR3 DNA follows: TGTGCCAGCAGCCCGTCGACAGGGCACCACGAGCAGTACTTC.

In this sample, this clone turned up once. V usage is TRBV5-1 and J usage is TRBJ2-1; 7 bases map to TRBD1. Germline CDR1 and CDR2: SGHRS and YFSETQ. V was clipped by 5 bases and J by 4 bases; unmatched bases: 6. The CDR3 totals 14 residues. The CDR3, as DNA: TGCGCCAGCAGTTTCATGGGACAGTACAATGAGCAGTTCTTC. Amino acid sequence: CASSFMGQYNEQFF.

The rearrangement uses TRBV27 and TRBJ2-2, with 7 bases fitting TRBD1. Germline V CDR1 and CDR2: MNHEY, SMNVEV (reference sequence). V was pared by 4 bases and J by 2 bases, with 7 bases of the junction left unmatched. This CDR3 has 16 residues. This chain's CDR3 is CASSSFTGANTGELFF. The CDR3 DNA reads TGTGCCAGCAGTTCTTTCACAGGGGCCAACACCGGGGAGCTGTTTTTT.

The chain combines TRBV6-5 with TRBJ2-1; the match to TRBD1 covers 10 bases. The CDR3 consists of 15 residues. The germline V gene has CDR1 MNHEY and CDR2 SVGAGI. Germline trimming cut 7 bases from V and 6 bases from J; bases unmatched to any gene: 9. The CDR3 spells CASTLRQGAGNEQFF. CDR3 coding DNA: TGTGCCAGCACCTTAAGACAGGGGGCCGGCAATGAGCAGTTCTTC.

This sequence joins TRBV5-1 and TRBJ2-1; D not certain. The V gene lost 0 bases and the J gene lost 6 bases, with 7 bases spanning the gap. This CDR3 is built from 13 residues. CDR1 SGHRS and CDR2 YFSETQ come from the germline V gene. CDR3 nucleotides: TGCGCCAGCAGCTTGGTACCACCCAATGAGCAGTTCTTC. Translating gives CASSLVPPNEQFF.

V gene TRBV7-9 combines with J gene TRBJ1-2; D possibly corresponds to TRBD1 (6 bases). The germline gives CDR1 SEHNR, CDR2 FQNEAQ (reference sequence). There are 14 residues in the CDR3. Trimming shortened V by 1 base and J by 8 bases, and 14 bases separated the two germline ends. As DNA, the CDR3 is TGTGCCAGCAGCTTAGAGTACGGGGGCGCGGGCTACACCTTC. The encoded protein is CASSLEYGGAGYTF.

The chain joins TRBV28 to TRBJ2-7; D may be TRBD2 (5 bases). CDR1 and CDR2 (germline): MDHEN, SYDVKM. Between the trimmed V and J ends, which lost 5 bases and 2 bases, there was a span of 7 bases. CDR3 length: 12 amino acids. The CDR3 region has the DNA TGTGCCAGCAGTAGAGGGACCTACGAGCAGTACTTC. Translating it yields CASSRGTYEQYF. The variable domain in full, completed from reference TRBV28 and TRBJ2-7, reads DVKVTQSSRYLVKRTGEKVFLECVQDMDHENMFWYRQDPGLGLRLIYFSYDVKMKEKGDIPEGYSVSREKKERFSLILESASTNQTSMYLCASSRGTYEQYFGPGTRLTVT.

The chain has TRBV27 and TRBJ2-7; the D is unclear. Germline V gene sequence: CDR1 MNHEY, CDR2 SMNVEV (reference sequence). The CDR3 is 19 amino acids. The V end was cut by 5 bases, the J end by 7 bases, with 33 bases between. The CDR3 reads CASSPYFAALSRTHYEQYF. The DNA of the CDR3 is TGTGCCAGCAGTCCGTACTTCGCGGCCCTCTCTCGAACTCACTATGAGCAGTACTTC.

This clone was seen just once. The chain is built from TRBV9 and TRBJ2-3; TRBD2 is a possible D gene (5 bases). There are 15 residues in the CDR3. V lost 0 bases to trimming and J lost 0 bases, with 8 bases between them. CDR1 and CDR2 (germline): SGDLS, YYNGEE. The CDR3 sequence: CASSVGGPSTDTQYF. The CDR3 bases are TGTGCCAGCAGCGTAGGCGGGCCCAGCACAGATACGCAGTATTTT.

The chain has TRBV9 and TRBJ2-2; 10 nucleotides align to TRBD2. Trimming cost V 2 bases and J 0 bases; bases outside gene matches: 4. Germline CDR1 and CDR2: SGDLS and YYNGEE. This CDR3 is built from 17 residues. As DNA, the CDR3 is TGTGCCAGCAGCGTCACAGCGGGAGGGGCGAACACCGGGGAGCTGTTTTTT. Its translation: CASSVTAGGANTGELFF.

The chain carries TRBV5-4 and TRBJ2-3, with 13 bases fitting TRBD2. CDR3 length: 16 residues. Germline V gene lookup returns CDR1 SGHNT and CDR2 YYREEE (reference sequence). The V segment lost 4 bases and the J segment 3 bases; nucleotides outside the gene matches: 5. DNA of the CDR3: TGTGCCAGCAGCGCCCCGGGACTAGCGGGAACAGATACGCAGTATTTT. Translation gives CASSAPGLAGTDTQYF.

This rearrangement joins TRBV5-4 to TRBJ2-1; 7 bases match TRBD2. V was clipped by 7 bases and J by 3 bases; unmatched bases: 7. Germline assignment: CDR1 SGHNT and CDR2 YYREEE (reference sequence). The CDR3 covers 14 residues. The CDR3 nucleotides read TGTGCCAGCGGCCCGTCTAGCGGCTACAATGAGCAGTTCTTC. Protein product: CASGPSSGYNEQFF.

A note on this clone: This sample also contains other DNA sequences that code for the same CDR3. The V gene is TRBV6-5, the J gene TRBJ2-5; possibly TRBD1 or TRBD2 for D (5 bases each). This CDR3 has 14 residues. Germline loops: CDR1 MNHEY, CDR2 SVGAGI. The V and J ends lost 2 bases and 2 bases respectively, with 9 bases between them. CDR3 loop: CASSYRDRQETQYF. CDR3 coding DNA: TGTGCCAGCAGTTACCGGGACCGGCAAGAGACCCAGTACTTC.

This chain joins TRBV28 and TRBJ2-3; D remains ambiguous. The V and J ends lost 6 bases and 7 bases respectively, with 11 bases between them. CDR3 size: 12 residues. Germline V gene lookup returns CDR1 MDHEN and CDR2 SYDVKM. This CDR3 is CASRFRLNTQYF. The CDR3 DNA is TGTGCCAGCAGATTCCGACTCAATACGCAGTATTTT.

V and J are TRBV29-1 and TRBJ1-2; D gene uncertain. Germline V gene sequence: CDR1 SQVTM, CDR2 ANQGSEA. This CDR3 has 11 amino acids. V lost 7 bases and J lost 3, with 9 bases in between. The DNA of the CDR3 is TGCAGCGCCCGATCGGACTATGGCTACACCTTC. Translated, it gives CSARSDYGYTF.

The CDR3 region is CWTGIFYEQYF. The CDR3, as DNA: TGTTGGACAGGGATATTTTACGAGCAGTACTTC. V is TRBV28 and J is TRBJ2-7; 8 nucleotides line up with TRBD1. Germline V gene sequence: CDR1 MDHEN, CDR2 SYDVKM. This CDR3 spans 11 amino acids.

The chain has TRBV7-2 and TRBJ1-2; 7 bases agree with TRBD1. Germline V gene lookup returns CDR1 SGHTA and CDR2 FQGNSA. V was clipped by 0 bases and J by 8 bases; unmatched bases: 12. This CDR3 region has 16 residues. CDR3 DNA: TGTGCCAGCAGCTTAGCGGACAGGACCGTTGGTAGCGGCTACACCTTC. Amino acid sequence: CASSLADRTVGSGYTF. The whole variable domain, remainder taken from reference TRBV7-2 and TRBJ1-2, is GAGVSQSPSNKVTEKGKDVELRCDPISGHTALYWYRQSLGQGLEFLIYFQGNSAPDKSGLPSDRFSAERTGGSVSTLTIQRTQQEDSAVYLCASSLADRTVGSGYTFGSGTRLTVV.

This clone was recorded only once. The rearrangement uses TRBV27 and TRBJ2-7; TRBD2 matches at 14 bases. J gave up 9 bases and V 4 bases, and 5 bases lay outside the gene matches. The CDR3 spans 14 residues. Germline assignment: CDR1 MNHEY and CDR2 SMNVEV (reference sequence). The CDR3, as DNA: TGTGCCAGCAGTTCGGGACTAGCGGGAGAAGGGCAGTACTTC. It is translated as CASSSGLAGEGQYF.

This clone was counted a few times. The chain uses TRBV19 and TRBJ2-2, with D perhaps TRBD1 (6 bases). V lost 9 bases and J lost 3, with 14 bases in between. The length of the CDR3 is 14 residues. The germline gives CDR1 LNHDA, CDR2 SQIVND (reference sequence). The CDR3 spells CASRRQVDTGELFF. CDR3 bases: TGTGCCAGCAGAAGACAGGTGGACACCGGGGAGCTGTTTTTT.